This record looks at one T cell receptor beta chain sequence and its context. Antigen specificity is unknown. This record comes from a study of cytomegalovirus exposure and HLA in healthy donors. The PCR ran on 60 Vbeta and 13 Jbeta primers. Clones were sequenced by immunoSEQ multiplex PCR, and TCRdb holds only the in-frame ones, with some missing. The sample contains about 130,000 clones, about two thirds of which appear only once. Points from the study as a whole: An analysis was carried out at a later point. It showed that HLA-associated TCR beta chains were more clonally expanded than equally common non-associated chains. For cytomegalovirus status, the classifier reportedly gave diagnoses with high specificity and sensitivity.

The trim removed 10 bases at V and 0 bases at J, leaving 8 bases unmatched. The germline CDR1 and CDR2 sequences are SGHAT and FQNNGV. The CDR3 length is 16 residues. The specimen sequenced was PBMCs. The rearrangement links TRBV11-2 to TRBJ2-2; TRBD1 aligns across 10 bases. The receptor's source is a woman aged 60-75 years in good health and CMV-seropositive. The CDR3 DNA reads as TGTGCCACCTCGACAGGGGGCTATACGAACACCGGGGAGCTGTTTTTT. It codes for CATSTGGYTNTGELFF.